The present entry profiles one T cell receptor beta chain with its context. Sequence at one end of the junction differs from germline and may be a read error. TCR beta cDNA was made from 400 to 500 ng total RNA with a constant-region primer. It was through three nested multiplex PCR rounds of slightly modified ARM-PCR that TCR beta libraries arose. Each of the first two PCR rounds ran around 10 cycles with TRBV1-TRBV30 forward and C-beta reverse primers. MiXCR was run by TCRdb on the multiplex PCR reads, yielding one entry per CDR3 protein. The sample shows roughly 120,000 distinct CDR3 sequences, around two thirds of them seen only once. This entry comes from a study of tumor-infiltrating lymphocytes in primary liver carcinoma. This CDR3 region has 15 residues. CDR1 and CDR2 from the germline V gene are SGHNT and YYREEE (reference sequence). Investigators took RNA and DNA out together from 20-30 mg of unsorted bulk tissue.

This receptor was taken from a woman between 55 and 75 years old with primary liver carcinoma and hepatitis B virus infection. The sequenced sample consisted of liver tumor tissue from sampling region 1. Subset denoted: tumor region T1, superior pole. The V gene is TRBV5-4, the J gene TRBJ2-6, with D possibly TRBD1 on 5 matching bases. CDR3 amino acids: CASSLPTSGASVLTF. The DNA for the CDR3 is TGTGCCAGCAGCTTACCGACCTCTGGGGCCAGCGTCCTGACTTTC.